This T cell receptor beta chain comes out of a study of PD-L1 blockade in urothelial cancer. On the study more broadly: Males with bladder-origin urothelial cancer made up about nine tenths of the roughly 29 patients.

Produced via immunoSEQ multiplex PCR; TCRdb's table is partial and in-frame only. The sample holds 70,000 or so clones, around 90% seen once. Time point in this sample: pretreatment peripheral blood. CDR1 is LNHDA, CDR2 SQIVND, per germline (reference sequence). Trimming took 2 bases from V and 1 from J, leaving 12 bases between them. There are 16 residues in the CDR3. This sample comprised PBMCs, obtained around atezolizumab (anti-PD-L1) treatment. The genes are TRBV19 and TRBJ1-5; D is ambiguous. The sequence was collected from a man aged 65 to 85 with urothelial cancer. The CDR3 sequence is CASSIPGRGSNQPQHF. In nucleotides, the CDR3 is TGTGCCAGTAGTATACCCGGGAGAGGGAGCAATCAGCCCCAGCATTTT.